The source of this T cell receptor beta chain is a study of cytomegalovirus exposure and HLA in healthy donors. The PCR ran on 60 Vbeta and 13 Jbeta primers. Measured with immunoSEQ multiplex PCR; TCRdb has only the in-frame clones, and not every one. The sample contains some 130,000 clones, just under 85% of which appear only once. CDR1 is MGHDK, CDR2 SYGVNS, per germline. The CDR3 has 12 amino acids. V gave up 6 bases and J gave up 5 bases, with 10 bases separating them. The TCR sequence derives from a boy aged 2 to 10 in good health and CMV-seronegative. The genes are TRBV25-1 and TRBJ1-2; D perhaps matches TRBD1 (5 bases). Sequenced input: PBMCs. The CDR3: CASSIQGYGYTF. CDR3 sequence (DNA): TGTGCCAGCAGCATCCAGGGATATGGCTACACCTTC.